A single sample gave rise to the 15 T cell receptor beta chains below, sequenced in a study of blood T cell repertoires in COVID-19. Sequencing used immunoSEQ multiplex PCR; TCRdb keeps in-frame clones, though not all of them. The table includes around 190,000 clones, approximately 80% detected once. The sequenced sample was peripheral blood. The receptors stem from a human donor in a cohort sampled during active COVID-19.

This sequence joins TRBV7-2 and TRBJ1-3; 7 positions agree with TRBD1. Germline assignment: CDR1 SGHTA and CDR2 FQGNSA. The CDR3 extends over 15 amino acids. After removal of 5 bases from V and 0 bases from J, the junction contained 4 bases not matched to a gene. The CDR3 is CASSVYRGSGNTIYF. In nucleotides, the CDR3 is TGTGCCAGCAGCGTGTACAGGGGCTCTGGAAACACCATATATTTT.

The chain uses TRBV3-1 (or the pseudogene TRBV3-2) and TRBJ2-7; TRBD1 agrees at 10 bases. Germline trimming cut 3 bases from V and 4 bases from J; bases unmatched to any gene: 3. Germline V CDR1 and CDR2: LGHDT, YNNKEL (reference sequence). The CDR3 contains 14 residues. CDR3 region: CASSQGQGNYEQYF. The CDR3 region has the DNA TGTGCCAGCAGCCAGGGACAGGGGAATTACGAGCAGTACTTC.

This chain uses TRBV5-1 with TRBJ2-3; 7 positions match TRBD2. V trimming: 0 bases; J trimming: 4 bases; junction bases outside the gene matches: 8. Germline CDR1 and CDR2: SGHRS and YFSETQ. CDR3 length equals 16 residues. DNA of the CDR3: TGCGCCAGCAGCTTGGGCTTGAGCGGGATTCCAGATACGCAGTATTTT. Its protein product is CASSLGLSGIPDTQYF.

J is TRBJ1-1 and V is TRBV24-1; maybe TRBD1 (6 bases). The CDR3 contains 17 residues. Germline CDR1 reads KGHDR; CDR2 reads SFDVKD. Trimming took off 5 bases at V and 1 base at J, with 19 bases between the two ends. The CDR3 reads CATSAPGHSTSNTEAFF. For the CDR3, the DNA is TGTGCCACCAGTGCGCCGGGACACTCGACGTCGAACACTGAAGCTTTCTTT.

This chain joins TRBV7-7 and TRBJ2-1; 12 positions agree with TRBD1. In germline, CDR1 is SSHAT, CDR2 FNYEAQ (reference sequence). The CDR3 consists of 15 residues. V lost 5 bases, J lost 9 bases, and 8 bases stayed unmatched. The chain's CDR3 is CASSAGTGGRPEQFF. CDR3 bases: TGTGCCAGCAGCGCCGGGACAGGGGGCCGTCCTGAGCAGTTCTTC.

The rearrangement joins TRBV5-4 to TRBJ2-1; 7 bases line up with TRBD2. CDR3 length: 15 residues. The V and J ends lost 4 bases and 7 bases, in that order; junction bases with no gene match: 11. Per germline, CDR1 SGHNT and CDR2 YYREEE (reference sequence). The CDR3 bases are TGTGCCAGCAGCCCGAGGCTCGCGGGAGTAAATGAGCAGTTCTTC. This sequence encodes CASSPRLAGVNEQFF.

This chain connects TRBV2 to TRBJ1-1; D might be TRBD1 (5 bases). The length of the CDR3 is 14 residues. The germline V gene encodes CDR1 SNHLY and CDR2 FYNNEI. Trimming removed 7 bases at V and 4 bases at J, with 16 bases between. The chain's CDR3 is CASMTEIRTTEAFF. For the CDR3, the DNA is TGTGCCAGCATGACAGAAATACGCACCACTGAAGCTTTCTTT.

This clone was recorded a few times. The chain employs TRBV12-3 or TRBV12-4 and TRBJ1-1; no reliable D call. Trimming removed 3 bases at V and 5 bases at J, with 7 bases between. The CDR3 extends over 12 amino acids. The CDR3 here is CASSLWRTEAFF. CDR3 nucleotide sequence: TGTGCCAGCAGTTTGTGGAGGACTGAAGCTTTCTTT.

The chain combines TRBV27 with TRBJ2-2, with a weak D call TRBD1 (5 bases). Germline CDR1 is MNHEY and CDR2 is SMNVEV (reference sequence). V was cut by 2 bases and J by 4 bases, with 8 bases left in between. This CDR3 has 14 amino acids. In nucleotides, the CDR3 is TGTGCCAGCAGTTTAATAAGGGGCACCGGGGAGCTGTTTTTT. Its protein is CASSLIRGTGELFF.

Here the CDR3 reads CASSLTSGTSYEQYF. As DNA, the CDR3 is TGCGCCAGCAGTCTTACTAGCGGGACTTCCTACGAGCAGTACTTC. The rearrangement joins TRBV4-1 to TRBJ2-7; 10 nucleotides align to TRBD2. Germline CDR1 MGHRA, CDR2 YSYEKL. The CDR3 has 15 residues. Trimming took 6 bases from V and 1 from J; bases not matched to a gene: 6.

This clone was detected a few times. The chain is built from TRBV29-1 and TRBJ2-3; 9 nucleotides align to TRBD2. Germline lookup yields CDR1 SQVTM and CDR2 ANQGSEA. Unmatched junction bases numbered 9, after V lost 5 bases and J lost 6 bases. This CDR3 region has 14 residues. This chain's CDR3 is CSVRDSGSSDTQYF. Here the CDR3 DNA reads TGCAGCGTTCGTGATAGCGGGAGTTCCGATACGCAGTATTTT.

The DNA of the CDR3 is TGTGCCAGCAGTGGAGGTTTCCCCGGGGAGCTGTTTTTT. It translates to CASSGGFPGELFF. The chain has TRBV2 and TRBJ2-2, with unresolved D. The CDR3 length is 13 residues. Germline CDR1 is SNHLY and CDR2 is FYNNEI. The ends were cut back, 4 bases at V and 6 bases at J, with 9 bases in the middle. The full variable domain, its missing parts supplied by reference TRBV2 and TRBJ2-2, is EPEVTQTPSHQVTQMGQEVILRCVPISNHLYFYWYRQILGQKVEFLVSFYNNEISEKSEIFDDQFSVERPDGSNFTLKIRSTKLEDSAMYFCASSGGFPGELFFGEGSRLTVL.

V usage is TRBV28 and J usage is TRBJ2-1; maybe TRBD1 (6 bases). Germline values: CDR1 MDHEN, CDR2 SYDVKM. Trimming took off 5 bases at V and 2 bases at J, with 16 bases between the two ends. The CDR3 consists of 16 residues. The CDR3 DNA sequence: TGTGCCAGCAGTGTTACTCAGGGGCATCCCTACAATGAGCAGTTCTTC. Its protein is CASSVTQGHPYNEQFF.

This chain joins TRBV6-6 and TRBJ2-5; weak D call: TRBD2 (6 bases). CDR3 length: 12 residues. V lost 5 bases, J lost 5 bases, and 9 bases lay in between. CDR1 is MNHNY, CDR2 SVGAGI, per germline (reference sequence). The CDR3 nucleotides read TGTGCCAGCAGTCCGCGGGGTGAGACCCAGTACTTC. Protein product: CASSPRGETQYF.

CDR3 DNA sequence: TGTGCCAGTAGTCCCGGACTAGCGGGAGCATACAATGAGCAGTTCTTC. Protein product: CASSPGLAGAYNEQFF. The gene calls are TRBV19 and TRBJ2-1, with 13 bases identical to TRBD2. The CDR3 loop spans 16 amino acids. J was trimmed by 4 bases and V by 5 bases; bases with no gene match: 5. The germline CDR1 and CDR2 sequences are LNHDA and SQIVND (reference sequence).